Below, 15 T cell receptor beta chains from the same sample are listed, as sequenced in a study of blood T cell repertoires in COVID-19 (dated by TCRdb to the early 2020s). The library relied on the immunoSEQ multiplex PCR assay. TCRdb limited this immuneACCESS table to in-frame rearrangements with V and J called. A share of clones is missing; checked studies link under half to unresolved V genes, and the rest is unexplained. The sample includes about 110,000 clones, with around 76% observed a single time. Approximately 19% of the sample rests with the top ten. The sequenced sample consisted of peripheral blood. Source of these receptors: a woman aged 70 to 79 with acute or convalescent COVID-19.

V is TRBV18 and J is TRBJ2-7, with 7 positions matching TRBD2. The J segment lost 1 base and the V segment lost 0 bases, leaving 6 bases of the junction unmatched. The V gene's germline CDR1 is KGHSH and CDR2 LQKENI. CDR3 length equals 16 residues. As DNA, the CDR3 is TGTGCCAGCTCACCACCCACGGGGGGTGTTTCCTACGAGCAGTACTTC. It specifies CASSPPTGGVSYEQYF.

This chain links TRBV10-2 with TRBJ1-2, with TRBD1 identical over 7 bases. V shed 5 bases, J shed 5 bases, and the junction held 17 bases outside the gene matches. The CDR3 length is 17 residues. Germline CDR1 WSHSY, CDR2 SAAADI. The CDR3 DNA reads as TGCGCCAGCAGTAACACGGGGACAGCTCCAAGTTCGTATGGCTACACCTTC. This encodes CASSNTGTAPSSYGYTF.

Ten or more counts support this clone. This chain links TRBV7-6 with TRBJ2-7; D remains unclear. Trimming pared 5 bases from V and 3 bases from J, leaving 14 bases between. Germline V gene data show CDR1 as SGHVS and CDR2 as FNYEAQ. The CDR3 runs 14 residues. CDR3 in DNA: TGTGCCAGCAGCCAGGCCCTGTTTCTCTACGAGCAGTACTTC. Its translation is CASSQALFLYEQYF.

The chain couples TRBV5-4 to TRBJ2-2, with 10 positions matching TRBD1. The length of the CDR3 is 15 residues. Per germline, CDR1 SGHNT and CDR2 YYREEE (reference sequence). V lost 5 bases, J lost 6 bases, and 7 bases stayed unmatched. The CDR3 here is CASSWKTGGSGELFF. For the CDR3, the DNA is TGTGCCAGCAGTTGGAAGACAGGGGGCTCCGGGGAGCTGTTTTTT.

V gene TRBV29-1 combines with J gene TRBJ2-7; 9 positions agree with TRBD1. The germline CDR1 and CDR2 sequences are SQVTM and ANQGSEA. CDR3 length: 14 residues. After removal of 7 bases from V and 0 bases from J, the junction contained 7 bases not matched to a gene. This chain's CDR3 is CSAVRTGASYEQYF. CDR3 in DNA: TGCAGCGCAGTTAGGACAGGGGCCTCCTACGAGCAGTACTTC.

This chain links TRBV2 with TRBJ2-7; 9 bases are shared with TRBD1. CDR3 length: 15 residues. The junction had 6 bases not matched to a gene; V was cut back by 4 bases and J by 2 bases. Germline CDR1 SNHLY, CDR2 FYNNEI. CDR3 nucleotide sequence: TGTGCCAGCAGTGCAGGGACAGGGATCGCCTACGAGCAGTACTTC. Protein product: CASSAGTGIAYEQYF.

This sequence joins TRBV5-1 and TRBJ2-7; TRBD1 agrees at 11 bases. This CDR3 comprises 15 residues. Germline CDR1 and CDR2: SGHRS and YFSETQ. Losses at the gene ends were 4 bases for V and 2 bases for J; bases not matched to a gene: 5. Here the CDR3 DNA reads TGCGCCAGCAGCCGGACAGGGGGCTTGGCCTACGAGCAGTACTTC. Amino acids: CASSRTGGLAYEQYF.

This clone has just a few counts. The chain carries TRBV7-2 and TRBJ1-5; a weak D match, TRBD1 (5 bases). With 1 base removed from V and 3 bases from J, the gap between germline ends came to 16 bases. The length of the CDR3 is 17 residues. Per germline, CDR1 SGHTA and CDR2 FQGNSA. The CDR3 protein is CASSLGDAGPINQPQHF. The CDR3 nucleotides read TGTGCCAGCAGCTTAGGGGACGCGGGACCGATCAATCAGCCCCAGCATTTT.

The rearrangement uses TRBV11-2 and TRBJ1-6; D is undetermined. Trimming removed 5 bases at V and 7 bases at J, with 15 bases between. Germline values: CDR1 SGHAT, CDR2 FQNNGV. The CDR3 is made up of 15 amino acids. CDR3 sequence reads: CASSRTGLSNSPLHF. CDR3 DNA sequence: TGTGCCAGCAGCCGAACCGGACTGTCCAATTCACCCCTCCACTTT.

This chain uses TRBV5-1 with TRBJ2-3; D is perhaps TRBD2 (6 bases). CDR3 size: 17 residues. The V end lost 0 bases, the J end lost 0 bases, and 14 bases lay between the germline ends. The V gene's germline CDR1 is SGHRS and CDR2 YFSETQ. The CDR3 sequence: CASSLEKGLVSTDTQYF. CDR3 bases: TGCGCCAGCAGCTTGGAAAAGGGACTGGTAAGCACAGATACGCAGTATTTT.

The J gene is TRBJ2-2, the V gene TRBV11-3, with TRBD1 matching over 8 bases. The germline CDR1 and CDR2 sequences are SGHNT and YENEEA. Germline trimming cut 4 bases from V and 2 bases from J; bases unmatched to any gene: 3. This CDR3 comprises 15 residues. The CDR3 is CASSSTGDNTGELFF. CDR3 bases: TGTGCCAGCAGCTCGACAGGGGACAACACCGGGGAGCTGTTTTTT.

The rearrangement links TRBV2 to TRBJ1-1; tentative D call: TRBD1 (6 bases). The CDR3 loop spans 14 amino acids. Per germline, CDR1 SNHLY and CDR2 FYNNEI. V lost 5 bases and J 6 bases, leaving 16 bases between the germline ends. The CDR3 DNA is TGTGCCAGCAGTCTCGAGGGGGTAGGGGCTGAAGCTTTCTTT. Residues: CASSLEGVGAEAFF. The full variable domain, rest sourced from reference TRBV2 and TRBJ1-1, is EPEVTQTPSHQVTQMGQEVILRCVPISNHLYFYWYRQILGQKVEFLVSFYNNEISEKSEIFDDQFSVERPDGSNFTLKIRSTKLEDSAMYFCASSLEGVGAEAFFGQGTRLTVV.

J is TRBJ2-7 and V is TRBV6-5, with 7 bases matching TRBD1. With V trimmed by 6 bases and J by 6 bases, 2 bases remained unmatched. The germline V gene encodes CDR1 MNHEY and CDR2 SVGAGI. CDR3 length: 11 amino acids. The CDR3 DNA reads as TGTGCCAGCAGCGGGACAGTCGAGCAGTACTTC. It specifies CASSGTVEQYF.

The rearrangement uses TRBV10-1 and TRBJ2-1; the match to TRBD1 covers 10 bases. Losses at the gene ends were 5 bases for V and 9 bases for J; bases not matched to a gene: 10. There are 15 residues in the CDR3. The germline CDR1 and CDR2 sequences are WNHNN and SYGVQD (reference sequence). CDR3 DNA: TGCGCCAGCAGTCGGCCGGGACAGGGGTTGGGTGAGCAGTTCTTC. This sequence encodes CASSRPGQGLGEQFF.

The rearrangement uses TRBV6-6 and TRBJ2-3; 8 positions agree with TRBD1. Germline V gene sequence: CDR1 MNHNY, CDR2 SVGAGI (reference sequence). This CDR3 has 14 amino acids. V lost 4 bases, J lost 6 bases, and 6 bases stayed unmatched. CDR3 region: CASSLSGGADTQYF. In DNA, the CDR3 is TGTGCCAGCAGTTTATCAGGGGGCGCGGATACGCAGTATTTT.